Below, 21 T cell receptor beta chains from the same sample are listed, as sequenced in a study of blood T cell repertoires in COVID-19. The table came from immunoSEQ multiplex PCR; TCRdb's copy has only in-frame clones and leaves some out. The sample records 400,000 to 450,000 clones, 85% to 90% being singletons. The sample was peripheral blood. These receptors were collected from a man aged 18-30 years with COVID-19, enrolled during active disease.

The chain has TRBV4-1 and TRBJ1-4, with 9 positions matching TRBD1. Germline V lookup: CDR1 MGHRA, CDR2 YSYEKL. The CDR3 extends over 17 amino acids. J was trimmed by 0 bases and V by 5 bases; bases with no gene match: 7. The CDR3 bases are TGCGCCAGCAGCGGCACAGGGGGCAGAACAACTAATGAAAAACTGTTTTTT. Translation gives CASSGTGGRTTNEKLFF.

The V gene is TRBV4-1, the J gene TRBJ2-7, with 10 bases aligning to TRBD2. The germline CDR1 and CDR2 sequences are MGHRA and YSYEKL. J gave up 0 bases and V 0 bases, and 8 bases lay outside the gene matches. There are 18 residues in the CDR3. The CDR3 nucleotides read TGCGCCAGCAGCCAAGAAGGAAGCGGGAGGGGATACTCCTACGAGCAGTACTTC. Translated, it gives CASSQEGSGRGYSYEQYF.

The rearrangement links TRBV7-9 to TRBJ2-7; D unclear. Germline V lookup: CDR1 SEHNR, CDR2 FQNEAQ (reference sequence). Deletions cut 1 base from V and 2 bases from J, with 15 bases between. CDR3 size: 16 residues. Here the CDR3 DNA reads TGTGCCAGCAGCTTAGGGATCAATCTAGGTCCCTACGAGCAGTACTTC. Its translation: CASSLGINLGPYEQYF.

The chain combines TRBV6-5 with TRBJ2-2; TRBD1 might be the D (5 bases). Germline loops: CDR1 MNHEY, CDR2 SVGAGI. V lost 6 bases, J lost 3 bases, and 14 bases lay in between. CDR3 size: 15 residues. CDR3 nucleotide sequence: TGTGCCAGCAGACCCAGGGCCCCCTACACCGGGGAGCTGTTTTTT. Translation: CASRPRAPYTGELFF.

The chain is built from TRBV29-1 and TRBJ2-1, with D possibly TRBD2 on 6 matching bases. The CDR3 totals 15 residues. V was trimmed by 4 bases and J by 0 bases, leaving 13 bases between them. The germline V gene encodes CDR1 SQVTM and CDR2 ANQGSEA. The CDR3 reads CSVVGGAGSYNEQFF. The CDR3 nucleotides read TGCAGCGTTGTAGGCGGGGCCGGCTCCTACAATGAGCAGTTCTTC.

This rearrangement joins TRBV7-6 to TRBJ2-1, with 12 bases that match TRBD2. The germline CDR1 and CDR2 sequences are SGHVS and FNYEAQ. V shed 2 bases and J 10 bases; nucleotides not matched to a gene: 6. The CDR3 sequence is 15 residues long. The CDR3 coding sequence is TGTGCCAGCAGCTTACCTAGCGGGGGGGCGGGAGAGCAGTTCTTC. The encoded protein is CASSLPSGGAGEQFF.

The gene calls are TRBV3-1 (or the pseudogene TRBV3-2) and TRBJ2-2; 9 nucleotides agree with TRBD1. The CDR3 totals 16 residues. J gave up 4 bases and V 3 bases, and 6 bases lay outside the gene matches. CDR1 and CDR2 (germline): LGHDT, YNNKEL (reference sequence). DNA for the CDR3: TGTGCCAGCAGCCAGCGGGACAGGGTAGGCACCGGGGAGCTGTTTTTT. Its protein product is CASSQRDRVGTGELFF.

The chain carries TRBV12-3 or TRBV12-4 and TRBJ1-2; the D gene is possibly TRBD1 (5 bases). The CDR3 runs to 13 residues. Trimming stripped 4 bases from V and 13 bases from J, with 19 bases between. The CDR3, as DNA: TGTGCCAGCAGTTCAAGTCCGTTCGGGGGGTGCACCTTC. Translation gives CASSSSPFGGCTF.

The CDR3 nucleotides read TGTGCCAGCAGTGAAGCGACAGTGAACGCTTTCTTT. Translation gives CASSEATVNAFF. The chain carries TRBV2 and TRBJ1-1; possible D gene TRBD1, 5 bases. Germline CDR1 is SNHLY and CDR2 is FYNNEI. Deletions cut 0 bases from V and 11 bases from J, with 10 bases between. This CDR3 spans 12 amino acids. Drawing the rest from reference TRBV2 and TRBJ1-1, the complete variable domain is EPEVTQTPSHQVTQMGQEVILRCVPISNHLYFYWYRQILGQKVEFLVSFYNNEISEKSEIFDDQFSVERPDGSNFTLKIRSTKLEDSAMYFCASSEATVNAFFGQGTRLTVV.

The chain combines TRBV24-1 with TRBJ2-2; TRBD2 matches 11 bases. Germline V gene data show CDR1 as KGHDR and CDR2 as SFDVKD. This CDR3 has 17 residues. Unmatched junction bases numbered 6, after V lost 4 bases and J lost 3 bases. As DNA, the CDR3 is TGTGCCACCAGTGACACCCGACTAGCGGGGTACACCGGGGAGCTGTTTTTT. Translation gives CATSDTRLAGYTGELFF.

This clone was observed once. The CDR3 loop reads CASTPPASGLYEQYF. Here the CDR3 DNA reads TGTGCCAGCACCCCGCCGGCTAGCGGACTCTACGAGCAGTACTTC. This chain connects TRBV28 to TRBJ2-7; 7 bases align to TRBD2. The germline gives CDR1 MDHEN, CDR2 SYDVKM. The CDR3 covers 15 residues. The trim removed 7 bases at V and 3 bases at J, leaving 12 bases unmatched. The complete variable domain, with remaining parts taken from reference TRBV28 and TRBJ2-7, reads DVKVTQSSRYLVKRTGEKVFLECVQDMDHENMFWYRQDPGLGLRLIYFSYDVKMKEKGDIPEGYSVSREKKERFSLILESASTNQTSMYLCASTPPASGLYEQYFGPGTRLTVT.

The sample holds a few counts of this clone. V usage is TRBV27 and J usage is TRBJ1-1; 8 bases fit TRBD1. Germline V gene data show CDR1 as MNHEY and CDR2 as SMNVEV (reference sequence). J gave up 1 base and V 7 bases, and 5 bases lay outside the gene matches. This CDR3 contains 14 residues. CDR3 protein: CASTPTGENTEAFF. CDR3 sequence (DNA): TGTGCCAGCACCCCGACAGGGGAGAACACTGAAGCTTTCTTT.

The CDR3 here is CASSGTGGFQAEAFF. The CDR3 DNA reads TGTGCCAGCAGCGGGACAGGGGGATTTCAGGCTGAAGCTTTCTTT. The J gene is TRBJ1-1, the V gene TRBV7-9; 11 bases are a match to TRBD1. J gave up 6 bases and V 5 bases, and 8 bases lay outside the gene matches. The CDR3 totals 15 residues. Germline V CDR1 and CDR2: SEHNR, FQNEAQ (reference sequence).

The chain carries TRBV12-2 and TRBJ2-7; the table's D call, TRBD2, has no DNA check behind it. TRBV12-2 is reported as a pseudogene. This CDR3 spans 14 amino acids. In DNA, the CDR3 is TGTGCAAGTCGCTTAGAGTTCCCTACCTACGAGCAGTACTTC. This encodes CASRLEFPTYEQYF.

This clone was counted a few times. V usage is TRBV19 and J usage is TRBJ1-1, with D perhaps matching TRBD1 (6 bases). The V end lost 6 bases, the J end lost 1 base, and 15 bases lay between the germline ends. The CDR3 covers 15 residues. Germline CDR1 and CDR2: LNHDA and SQIVND (reference sequence). The CDR3 nucleotides are TGTGCCAGTAGGGAGCCGGGACACCAGAACACTGAAGCTTTCTTT. This sequence encodes CASREPGHQNTEAFF. Filled out from reference TRBV19 and TRBJ1-1, the complete variable domain reads DGGITQSPKYLFRKEGQNVTLSCEQNLNHDAMYWYRQDPGQGLRLIYYSQIVNDFQKGDIAEGYSVSREKKESFPLTVTSAQKNPTAFYLCASREPGHQNTEAFFGQGTRLTVV.

This chain uses TRBV6-5 with TRBJ1-4; tentatively, D is TRBD1 (6 bases). V was trimmed by 7 bases and J by 8 bases, leaving 20 bases between them. The CDR3 is 15 amino acids. Germline CDR1 is MNHEY and CDR2 is SVGAGI. In nucleotides, the CDR3 is TGTGCCAGCAAAGATCCCATGGCAGGGGACGAAAAACTGTTTTTT. Protein product: CASKDPMAGDEKLFF.

The rearrangement joins TRBV2 to TRBJ1-2, with 10 bases that match TRBD1. V gave up 4 bases and J gave up 4 bases; unmatched junction bases: 6. This CDR3 has 15 amino acids. Germline assignment: CDR1 SNHLY and CDR2 FYNNEI. The CDR3 here is CASSVLGQGFYGYTF. CDR3 nucleotides: TGTGCCAGCAGTGTTTTGGGACAGGGGTTCTATGGCTACACCTTC.

This chain uses TRBV4-1 with TRBJ2-2; TRBD2 is a possible D gene (5 bases). V lost 2 bases and J lost 4, with 8 bases in between. This CDR3 contains 14 residues. Germline V gene sequence: CDR1 MGHRA, CDR2 YSYEKL. The chain's CDR3 is CASSQRRGTGELFF. The CDR3 coding sequence is TGCGCCAGCAGCCAACGTCGGGGCACCGGGGAGCTGTTTTTT.

The V call is TRBV15, the J call TRBJ1-6; D is uncertain. CDR1 and CDR2 (germline): LNHNV, YYDKDF (reference sequence). The length of the CDR3 is 14 residues. V shed 0 bases and J shed 7 bases, with 7 bases lying between them. For the CDR3, the DNA is TGTGCCACCAGCAGAGACATGGCAAATTCACCCCTCCACTTT. It encodes CATSRDMANSPLHF.

The genes are TRBV19 and TRBJ2-5; D gene uncertain. This CDR3 region has 13 residues. Trimming pared 6 bases from V and 7 bases from J, leaving 15 bases between. The germline V gene has CDR1 LNHDA and CDR2 SQIVND (reference sequence). DNA of the CDR3: TGTGCCAGTAGGCCGGGTCTCCTTGGGACCCAGTACTTC. Its translation is CASRPGLLGTQYF.

V and J are TRBV11-2 and TRBJ2-5; weak D call: TRBD2 (5 bases). The CDR3 is 13 residues long. The V end lost 1 base, the J end lost 3 bases, and 6 bases lay between the germline ends. Per the germline V gene, CDR1 is SGHAT and CDR2 is FQNNGV. The CDR3 sequence is CASSLGREETQYF. CDR3 DNA sequence: TGTGCCAGCAGCTTAGGGCGGGAAGAGACCCAGTACTTC.